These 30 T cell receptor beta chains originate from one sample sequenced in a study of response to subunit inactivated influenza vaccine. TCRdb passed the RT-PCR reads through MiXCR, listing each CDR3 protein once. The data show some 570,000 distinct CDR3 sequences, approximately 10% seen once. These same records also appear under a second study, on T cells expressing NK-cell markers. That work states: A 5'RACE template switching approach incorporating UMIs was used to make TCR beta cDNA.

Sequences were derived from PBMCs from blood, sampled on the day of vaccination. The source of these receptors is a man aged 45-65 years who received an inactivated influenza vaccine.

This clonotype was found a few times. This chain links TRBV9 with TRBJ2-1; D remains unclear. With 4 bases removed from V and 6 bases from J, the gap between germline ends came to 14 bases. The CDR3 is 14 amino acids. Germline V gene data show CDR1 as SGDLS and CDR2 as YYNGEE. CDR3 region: CASSPPTRVNEQFF. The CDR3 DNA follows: TGTGCCAGCAGCCCCCCAACCCGGGTCAATGAGCAGTTCTTC.

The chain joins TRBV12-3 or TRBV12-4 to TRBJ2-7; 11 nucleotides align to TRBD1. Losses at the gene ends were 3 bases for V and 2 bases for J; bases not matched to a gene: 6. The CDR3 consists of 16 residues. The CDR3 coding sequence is TGTGCCAGCAGTTTTGGCGGGACAGGGGGGACCTACGAGCAGTACTTC. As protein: CASSFGGTGGTYEQYF.

The CDR3 DNA reads as TGCGCCAGCAGCCAATCGAGACAGAGTACCCAGTACTTC. The encoded protein is CASSQSRQSTQYF. This chain uses TRBV4-3 with TRBJ2-7; perhaps TRBD1 as D (5 bases). The germline CDR1 and CDR2 sequences are LGHNA and YSLEER. This CDR3 has 13 amino acids. V was cut by 2 bases and J by 10 bases, with 15 bases left in between.

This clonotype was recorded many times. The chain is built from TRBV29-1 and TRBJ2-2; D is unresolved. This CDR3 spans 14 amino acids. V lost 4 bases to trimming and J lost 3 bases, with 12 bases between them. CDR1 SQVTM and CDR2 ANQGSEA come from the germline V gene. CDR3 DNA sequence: TGCAGCGTTGGGACCCCCGGTCACACCGGGGAGCTGTTTTTT. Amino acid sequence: CSVGTPGHTGELFF.

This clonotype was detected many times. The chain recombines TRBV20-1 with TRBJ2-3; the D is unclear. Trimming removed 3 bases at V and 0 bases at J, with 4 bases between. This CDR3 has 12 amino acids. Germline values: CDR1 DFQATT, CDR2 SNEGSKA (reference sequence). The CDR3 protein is CSASPSTDTQYF. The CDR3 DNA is TGCAGTGCTAGTCCCAGCACAGATACGCAGTATTTT.

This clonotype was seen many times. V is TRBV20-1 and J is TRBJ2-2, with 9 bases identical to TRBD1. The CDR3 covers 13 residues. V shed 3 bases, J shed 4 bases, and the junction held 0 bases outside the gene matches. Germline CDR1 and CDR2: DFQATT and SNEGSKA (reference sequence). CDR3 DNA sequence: TGCAGTGCTAGGACAGGGGGCACCGGGGAGCTGTTTTTT. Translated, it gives CSARTGGTGELFF.

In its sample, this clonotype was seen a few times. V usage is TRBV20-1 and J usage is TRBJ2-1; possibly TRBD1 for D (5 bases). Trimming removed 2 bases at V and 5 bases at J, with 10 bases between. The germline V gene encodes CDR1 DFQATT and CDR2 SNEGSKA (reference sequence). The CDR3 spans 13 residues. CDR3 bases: TGCAGTGCTAGATTTCCAGGGAACAATGAGCAGTTCTTC. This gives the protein CSARFPGNNEQFF.

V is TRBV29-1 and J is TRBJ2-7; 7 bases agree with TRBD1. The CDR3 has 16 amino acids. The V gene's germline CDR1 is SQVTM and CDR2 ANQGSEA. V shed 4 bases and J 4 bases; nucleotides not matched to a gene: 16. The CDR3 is CSVVSFSADRQYEQYF. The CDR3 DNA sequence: TGCAGCGTTGTCTCCTTCTCGGCGGACAGGCAGTACGAGCAGTACTTC.

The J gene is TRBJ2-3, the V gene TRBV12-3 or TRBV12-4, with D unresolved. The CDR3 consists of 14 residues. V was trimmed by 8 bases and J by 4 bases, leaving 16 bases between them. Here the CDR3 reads CASGPNRGPDTQYF. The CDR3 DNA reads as TGTGCCAGCGGGCCAAATCGTGGGCCAGATACGCAGTATTTT.

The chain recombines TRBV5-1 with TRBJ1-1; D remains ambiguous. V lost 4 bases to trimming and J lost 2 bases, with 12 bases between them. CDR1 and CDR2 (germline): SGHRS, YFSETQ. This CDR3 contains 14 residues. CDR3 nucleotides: TGCGCCAGCAGCCAGACTTTCAGTAACACTGAAGCTTTCTTT. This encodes CASSQTFSNTEAFF.

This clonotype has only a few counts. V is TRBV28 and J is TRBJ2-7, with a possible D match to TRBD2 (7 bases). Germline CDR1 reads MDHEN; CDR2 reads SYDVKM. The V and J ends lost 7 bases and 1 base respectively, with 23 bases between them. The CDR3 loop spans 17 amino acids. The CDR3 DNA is TGTGCCAGCACTCCTGGGGGCGGGAGCCCTTGGTCCTACGAGCAGTACTTC. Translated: CASTPGGGSPWSYEQYF.

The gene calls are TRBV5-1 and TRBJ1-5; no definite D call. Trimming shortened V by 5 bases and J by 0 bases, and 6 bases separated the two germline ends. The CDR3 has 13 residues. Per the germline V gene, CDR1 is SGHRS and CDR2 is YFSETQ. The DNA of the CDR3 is TGCGCCAGCAGAAAAGATAGCAATCAGCCCCAGCATTTT. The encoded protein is CASRKDSNQPQHF.

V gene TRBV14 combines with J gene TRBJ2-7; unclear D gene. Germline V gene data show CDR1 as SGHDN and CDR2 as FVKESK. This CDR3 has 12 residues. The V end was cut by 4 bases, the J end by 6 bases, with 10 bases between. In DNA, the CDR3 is TGTGCCAGCAGCCCGAGCTGGGGCGAGCAGTACTTC. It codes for CASSPSWGEQYF.

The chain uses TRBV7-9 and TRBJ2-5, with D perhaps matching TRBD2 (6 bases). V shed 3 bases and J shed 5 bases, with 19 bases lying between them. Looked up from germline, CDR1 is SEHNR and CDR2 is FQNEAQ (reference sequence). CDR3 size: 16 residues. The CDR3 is CASSFSLGGEGETQYF. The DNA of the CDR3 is TGTGCCAGCAGCTTCTCCCTGGGCGGGGAAGGGGAGACCCAGTACTTC. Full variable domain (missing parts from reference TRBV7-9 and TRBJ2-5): DTGVSQNPRHKITKRGQNVTFRCDPISEHNRLYWYRQTLGQGPEFLTYFQNEAQLEKSRLLSDRFSAERPKGSFSTLEIQRTEQGDSAMYLCASSFSLGGEGETQYFGPGTRLLVL.

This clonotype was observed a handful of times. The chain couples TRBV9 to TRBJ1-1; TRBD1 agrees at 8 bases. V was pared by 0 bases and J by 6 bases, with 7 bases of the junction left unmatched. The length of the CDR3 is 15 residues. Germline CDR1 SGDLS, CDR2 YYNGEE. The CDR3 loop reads CASSVVWGTGAEAFF. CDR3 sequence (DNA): TGTGCCAGCAGCGTAGTGTGGGGGACAGGCGCTGAAGCTTTCTTT. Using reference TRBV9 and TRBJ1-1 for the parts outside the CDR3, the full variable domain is DSGVTQTPKHLITATGQRVTLRCSPRSGDLSVYWYQQSLDQGLQFLIQYYNGEERAKGNILERFSAQQFPDLHSELNLSSLELGDSALYFCASSVVWGTGAEAFFGQGTRLTVV.

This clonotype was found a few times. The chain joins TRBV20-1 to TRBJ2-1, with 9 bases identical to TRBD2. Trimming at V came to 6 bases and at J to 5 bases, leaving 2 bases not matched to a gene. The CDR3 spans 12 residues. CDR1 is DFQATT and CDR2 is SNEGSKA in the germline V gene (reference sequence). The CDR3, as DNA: TGCAGTGCCAAGCGGGGGGACAATGAGCAGTTCTTC. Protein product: CSAKRGDNEQFF.

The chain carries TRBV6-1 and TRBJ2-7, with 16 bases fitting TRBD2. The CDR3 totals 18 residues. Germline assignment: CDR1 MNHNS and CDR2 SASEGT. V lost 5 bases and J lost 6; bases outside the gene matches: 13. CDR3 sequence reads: CASSPGLAGGPYSLEQYF. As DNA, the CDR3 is TGTGCCAGCAGTCCGGGACTAGCGGGAGGGCCATATTCACTCGAGCAGTACTTC.

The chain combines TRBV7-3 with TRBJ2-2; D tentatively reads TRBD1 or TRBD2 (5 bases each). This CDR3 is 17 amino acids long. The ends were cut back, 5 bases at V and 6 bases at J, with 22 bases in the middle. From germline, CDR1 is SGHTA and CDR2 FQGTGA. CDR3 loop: CASSHVTGTLGPGELFF. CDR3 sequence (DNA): TGTGCCAGCAGCCACGTAACCGGGACCCTAGGGCCCGGGGAGCTGTTTTTT. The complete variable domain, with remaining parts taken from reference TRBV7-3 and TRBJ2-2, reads GAGVSQTPSNKVTEKGKYVELRCDPISGHTALYWYRQSLGQGPEFLIYFQGTGAADDSGLPNDRFFAVRPEGSVSTLKIQRTERGDSAVYLCASSHVTGTLGPGELFFGEGSRLTVL.

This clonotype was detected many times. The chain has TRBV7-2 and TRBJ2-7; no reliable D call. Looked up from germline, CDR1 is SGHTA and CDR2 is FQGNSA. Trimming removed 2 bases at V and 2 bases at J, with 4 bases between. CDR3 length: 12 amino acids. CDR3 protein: CASSLNAYEQYF. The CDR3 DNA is TGTGCCAGCAGCTTAAACGCCTACGAGCAGTACTTC.

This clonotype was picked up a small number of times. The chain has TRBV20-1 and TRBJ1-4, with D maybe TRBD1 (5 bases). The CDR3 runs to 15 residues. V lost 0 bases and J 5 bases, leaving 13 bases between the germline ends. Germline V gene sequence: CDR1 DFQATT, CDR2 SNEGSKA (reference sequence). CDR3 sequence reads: CSARDPRKGNEKLFF. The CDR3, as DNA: TGCAGTGCTAGAGATCCCAGAAAGGGGAATGAAAAACTGTTTTTT.

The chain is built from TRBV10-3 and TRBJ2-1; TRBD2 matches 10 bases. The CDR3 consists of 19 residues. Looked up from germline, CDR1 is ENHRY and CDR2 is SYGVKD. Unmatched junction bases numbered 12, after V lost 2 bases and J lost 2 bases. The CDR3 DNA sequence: TGTGCCATCAGTGAGAGATCTAGCGGGAGCATGGGAACCTACAATGAGCAGTTCTTC. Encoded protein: CAISERSSGSMGTYNEQFF.

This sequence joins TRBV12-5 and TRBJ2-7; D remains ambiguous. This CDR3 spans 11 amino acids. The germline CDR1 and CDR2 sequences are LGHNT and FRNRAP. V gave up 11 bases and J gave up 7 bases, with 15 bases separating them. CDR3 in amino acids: CAPSSLSEQYF. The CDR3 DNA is TGTGCTCCATCCTCCCTTAGTGAGCAGTACTTC.

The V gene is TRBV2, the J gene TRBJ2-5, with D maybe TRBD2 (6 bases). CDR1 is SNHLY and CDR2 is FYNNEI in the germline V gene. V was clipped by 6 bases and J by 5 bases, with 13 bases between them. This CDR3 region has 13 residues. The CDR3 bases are TGTGCCAGCAGCAATGGGGGGTGGGAGACCCAGTACTTC. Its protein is CASSNGGWETQYF.

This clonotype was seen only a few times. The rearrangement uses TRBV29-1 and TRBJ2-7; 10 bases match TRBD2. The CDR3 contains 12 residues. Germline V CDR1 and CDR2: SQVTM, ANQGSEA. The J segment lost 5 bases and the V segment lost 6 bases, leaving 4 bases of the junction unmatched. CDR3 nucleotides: TGCAGCGTAAGCGGGAGGGCCGACGAGCAGTACTTC. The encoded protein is CSVSGRADEQYF.

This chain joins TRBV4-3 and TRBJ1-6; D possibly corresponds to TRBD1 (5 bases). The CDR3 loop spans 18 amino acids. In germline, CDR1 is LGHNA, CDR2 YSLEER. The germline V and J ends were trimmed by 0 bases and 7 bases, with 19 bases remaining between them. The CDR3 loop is CASSQDLGRVTQNSPLHF. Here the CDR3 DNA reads TGCGCCAGCAGCCAAGATTTGGGCAGGGTGACTCAGAATTCACCCCTCCACTTT.

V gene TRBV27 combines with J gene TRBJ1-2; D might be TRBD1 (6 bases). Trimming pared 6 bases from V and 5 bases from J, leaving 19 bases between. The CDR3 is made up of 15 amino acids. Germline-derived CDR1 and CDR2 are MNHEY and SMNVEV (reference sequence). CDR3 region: CASSQDRWKGYGYTF. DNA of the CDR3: TGTGCCAGCAGCCAAGACAGGTGGAAGGGGTATGGCTACACCTTC.

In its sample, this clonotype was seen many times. CDR3 in DNA: TGCGCCAGCAGCTTGGAAACAAGGGGTCGGAACACCGGGGAGCTGTTTTTT. Its translation: CASSLETRGRNTGELFF. The V call is TRBV5-1, the J call TRBJ2-2; perhaps TRBD1 as D (5 bases). This CDR3 is 17 amino acids long. CDR1 and CDR2 (germline): SGHRS, YFSETQ. V was trimmed by 0 bases and J by 1 base, leaving 13 bases between them.

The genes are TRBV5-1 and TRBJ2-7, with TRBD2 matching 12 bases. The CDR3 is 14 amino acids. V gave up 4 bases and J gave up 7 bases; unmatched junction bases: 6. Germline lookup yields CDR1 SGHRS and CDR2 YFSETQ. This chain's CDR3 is CASSTGLAGEEQYF. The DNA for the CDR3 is TGCGCCAGCAGCACGGGACTAGCGGGTGAGGAGCAGTACTTC.

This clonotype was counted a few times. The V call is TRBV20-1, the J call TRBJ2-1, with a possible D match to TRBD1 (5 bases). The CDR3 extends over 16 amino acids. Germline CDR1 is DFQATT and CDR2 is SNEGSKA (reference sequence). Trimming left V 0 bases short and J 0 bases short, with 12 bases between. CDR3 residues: CSARDPGASSYNEQFF. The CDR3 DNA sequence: TGCAGTGCTAGAGATCCTGGGGCGAGCTCCTACAATGAGCAGTTCTTC.

CDR3 DNA sequence: TGCGCCAGCAGCCACACTAGCGGGGGCTATGAGCAGTTCTTC. Amino acids: CASSHTSGGYEQFF. The chain joins TRBV5-1 to TRBJ2-1; 11 bases map to TRBD2. CDR3 length: 14 residues. The J segment lost 8 bases and the V segment lost 4 bases, leaving 5 bases of the junction unmatched. In germline, CDR1 is SGHRS, CDR2 YFSETQ.